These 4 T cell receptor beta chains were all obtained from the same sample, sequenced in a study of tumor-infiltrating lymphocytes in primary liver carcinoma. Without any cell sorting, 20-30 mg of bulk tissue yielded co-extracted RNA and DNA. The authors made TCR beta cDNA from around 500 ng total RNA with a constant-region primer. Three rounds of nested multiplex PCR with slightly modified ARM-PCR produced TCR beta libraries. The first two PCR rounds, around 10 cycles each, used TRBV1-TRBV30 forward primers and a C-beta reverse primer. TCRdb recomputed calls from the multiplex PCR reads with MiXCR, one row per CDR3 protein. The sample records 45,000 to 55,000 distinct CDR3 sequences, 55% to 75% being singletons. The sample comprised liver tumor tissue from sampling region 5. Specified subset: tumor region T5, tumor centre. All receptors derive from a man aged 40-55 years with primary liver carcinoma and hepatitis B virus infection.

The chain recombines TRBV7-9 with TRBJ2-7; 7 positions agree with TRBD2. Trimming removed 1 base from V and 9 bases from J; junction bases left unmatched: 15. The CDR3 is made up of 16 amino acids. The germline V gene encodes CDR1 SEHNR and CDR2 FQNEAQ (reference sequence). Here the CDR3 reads CASSLGLAASTYGQYF. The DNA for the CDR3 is TGTGCCAGCAGCTTAGGGCTAGCGGCCTCCACCTATGGGCAGTACTTC.

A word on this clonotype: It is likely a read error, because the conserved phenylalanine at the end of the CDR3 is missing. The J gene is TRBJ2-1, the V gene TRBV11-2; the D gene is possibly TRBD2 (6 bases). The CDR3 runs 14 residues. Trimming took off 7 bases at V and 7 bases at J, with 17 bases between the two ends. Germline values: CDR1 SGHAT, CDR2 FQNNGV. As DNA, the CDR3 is TGTGCCAGCAATTCAGCGGGCCCTGAGAATGAGCAGTTCCTC. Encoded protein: CASNSAGPENEQFL.

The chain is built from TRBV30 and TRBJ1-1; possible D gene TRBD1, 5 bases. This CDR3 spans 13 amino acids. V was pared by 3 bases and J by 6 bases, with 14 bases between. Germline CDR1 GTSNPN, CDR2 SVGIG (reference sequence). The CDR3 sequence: CAWRRGPDAEAFF. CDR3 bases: TGTGCCTGGAGAAGGGGTCCGGACGCTGAAGCTTTCTTT.

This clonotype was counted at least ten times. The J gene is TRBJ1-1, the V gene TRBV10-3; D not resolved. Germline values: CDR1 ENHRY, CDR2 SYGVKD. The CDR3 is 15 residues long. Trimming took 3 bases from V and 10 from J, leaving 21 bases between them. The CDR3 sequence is CAISDTSGGRERAFF. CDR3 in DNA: TGTGCCATCAGTGATACCTCGGGCGGGCGGGAGAGAGCTTTCTTT.